These 8 T cell receptor beta chains were all obtained from the same sample, sequenced in a study of blood T cell repertoires in COVID-19. The data were produced by immunoSEQ multiplex PCR, yet TCRdb's version contains in-frame clones alone and is incomplete. The sample holds over 150,000 clones, about three quarters seen once. The sequencing input was peripheral blood. These receptors were taken from a man aged 80 or over with acute or convalescent COVID-19.

The rearrangement uses TRBV6-5 and TRBJ1-4; D unclear. Deletions cut 6 bases from V and 4 bases from J, with 12 bases between. The CDR3 loop spans 14 amino acids. Looked up from germline, CDR1 is MNHEY and CDR2 is SVGAGI. The CDR3 DNA reads TGTGCCAGCAGCCTCAGGCGCGATAATGAAAAACTGTTTTTT. Translation: CASSLRRDNEKLFF.

Concerning this clone: This sample also contains other DNA sequences that code for the same CDR3. V and J are TRBV5-1 and TRBJ1-3; the D is unclear. The CDR3 length is 14 residues. V was shortened by 0 bases and J by 1 base, with 5 bases between the two germline ends. In germline, CDR1 is SGHRS, CDR2 YFSETQ. Here the CDR3 DNA reads TGCGCCAGCAGCTTGGACAGTTCTGGAAACACCATATATTTT. Encoded protein: CASSLDSSGNTIYF.

This chain joins TRBV10-2 and TRBJ2-3; 10 positions match TRBD2. Trimming at V came to 3 bases and at J to 4 bases, leaving 13 bases not matched to a gene. The length of the CDR3 is 18 residues. Germline CDR1 is WSHSY and CDR2 is SAAADI. CDR3 sequence reads: CASSDPPAGGPEADTQYF. DNA of the CDR3: TGCGCCAGCAGTGATCCGCCAGCGGGGGGGCCGGAAGCAGATACGCAGTATTTT.

V gene TRBV11-2 combines with J gene TRBJ1-4; D may be TRBD1 (5 bases). Germline CDR1 reads SGHAT; CDR2 reads FQNNGV. The CDR3 length is 16 residues. V was clipped by 5 bases and J by 6 bases, with 19 bases between them. The DNA for the CDR3 is TGTGCCAGCAGCCCACGTTTTGGGGCCACGGATGAAAAACTGTTTTTT. Its protein product is CASSPRFGATDEKLFF.

The chain employs TRBV6-5 and TRBJ2-3; 9 bases fit TRBD2. The CDR3 is made up of 16 amino acids. Germline trimming cut 0 bases from V and 5 bases from J; bases unmatched to any gene: 6. Germline V lookup: CDR1 MNHEY, CDR2 SVGAGI. CDR3 region: CASSYSGGGAGDTQYF. CDR3 DNA sequence: TGTGCCAGCAGTTACTCGGGCGGGGGGGCCGGAGATACGCAGTATTTT.

The V gene is TRBV10-1, the J gene TRBJ2-1; perhaps TRBD2 as D (6 bases). V was cut by 7 bases and J by 1 base, with 11 bases left in between. Per germline, CDR1 WNHNN and CDR2 SYGVQD (reference sequence). This CDR3 is built from 14 residues. In nucleotides, the CDR3 is TGCGCCAGCACGAATCGGGGGTCCTACAATGAGCAGTTCTTC. Protein: CASTNRGSYNEQFF.

The chain links TRBV4-2 to TRBJ1-1; tentative D call: TRBD1 (6 bases). The CDR3 spans 15 residues. Trimming took 1 base from V and 3 from J, leaving 12 bases between them. Germline V gives CDR1 LGHNA, CDR2 YNFKEQ. In nucleotides, the CDR3 is TGTGCCAGCAGCCAAGGAGCGGGGGGCGACACTGAAGCTTTCTTT. Its translation: CASSQGAGGDTEAFF.

The rearrangement joins TRBV5-1 to TRBJ1-2, with 8 bases aligning to TRBD1. V was pared by 5 bases and J by 6 bases, with 6 bases of the junction left unmatched. CDR1 and CDR2 from the germline V gene are SGHRS and YFSETQ. CDR3 length: 13 residues. The CDR3 region has the DNA TGCGCCAGCAGTAACCCAGGGGGCGATGGCTACACCTTC. This gives the protein CASSNPGGDGYTF. Filled out from reference TRBV5-1 and TRBJ1-2, the complete variable domain reads KAGVTQTPRYLIKTRGQQVTLSCSPISGHRSVSWYQQTPGQGLQFLFEYFSETQRNKGNFPGRFSGRQFSNSRSEMNVSTLELGDSALYLCASSNPGGDGYTFGSGTRLTVV.